This paragraph covers one T cell receptor beta chain sequence. Its antigen remains undetermined. Base qualities are not provided; no much larger clone lies one nucleotide away. TCRbeta CDR3 regions were amplified from genomic DNA using the immunoSEQ Assay, a bias-controlled multiplex PCR. The study's processing was this. The number of nucleated cells in each sample was estimated by amplification of reference gene primers within the assay. To quantify the absolute abundance of each unique TCRbeta CDR3 rearrangement, sequence reads were collapsed and filtered. Productive Simpson clonality was computed per sample as the square root of Simpson's diversity index over productive rearrangements. TCRdb re-hosts the immuneACCESS table, in-frame sequences only. Its copies lack some clones; in the studies checked, an unresolved V gene accounts for under half of them, and the cause for the rest is not known. V and J calls and clone size are those listed in that table; D and trimming were worked out from the DNA. Present in this sample are about 170,000 clones, approximately 84% of which were seen just once. The top ten constitute 7% of the sample.

The sample is drawn from a study of blood T cell repertoires in COVID-19 (dated by TCRdb to 2020 to 2022). General notes on the study: The collaborator samples originated in the United States, Italy and Spain and spanned the acute and convalescent phases of COVID-19. The prospective study material was composed of cDNA or gDNA derived from T cells, B-cell-depleted T cells, or PBMCs. The dataset comprised deeply sampled blood TCRbeta repertoires from subjects exposed to, actively infected with, or recovered from COVID-19. A freely available public database, intended as a resource for researchers studying the immune response to SARS-CoV-2, is where the repertoires were released. Samples came from the ongoing ImmuneRACE study (first 160 participants) plus 1,254 subjects from 6 global collaborators. Sample metadata almost always included a de-identified subject ID, COVID-19 status, age in years and sex. Where HLA class I and class II types were available, the types were taken from metadata supplied by the sample provider, not from assay-based typing. Paper-wide results and their limitations: The amount of clinical and demographic metadata varied by source and participant and was provided uncurated.

Enrolling through a virtual design, the prospective study's participants ranged in age from roughly 18 to 90 years and lived across 20 to 25 United States geographic areas. In the prospective study, cohorts were assigned on the basis of participant-reported clinical history obtained from a screening survey and a study questionnaire. Recovered participants in ImmuneRACE Cohort 3 were defined by two consecutive negative NP/OP PCR tests, clearance by a healthcare professional, or resolution of symptoms. In the prospective study, mobile phlebotomists collected whole blood, serum and a nasopharyngeal or oropharyngeal swab from each participant. Prospective study participants could optionally give additional blood draws and questionnaires over an approximately 2-month period. Blood samples from the prospective study were shipped frozen or at room temperature prior to DNA extraction. This TCR was recovered from a woman aged 45-65 years who had recovered from COVID-19. The sample was PBMCs or T cells enriched from blood (not recorded which).

The CDR3 here reads CASSLRTGGWYTEAFF. The DNA sequence is as follows: TGTGCCAGCAGCCTCAGGACAGGGGGCTGGTACACTGAAGCTTTCTTT. Rearrangement joined TRBV14 to TRBJ1-1; 11 middle bases align to TRBD1. The germline V gene supplies CDR1 SGHDN and CDR2 FVKESK. The CDR3, from cysteine to phenylalanine, totals 16 residues. The entry retains the CDR3 DNA only, 48 bases that are in frame from base 1. V trim: 4 bases; J trim: 3 bases; unmatched bases: 7.